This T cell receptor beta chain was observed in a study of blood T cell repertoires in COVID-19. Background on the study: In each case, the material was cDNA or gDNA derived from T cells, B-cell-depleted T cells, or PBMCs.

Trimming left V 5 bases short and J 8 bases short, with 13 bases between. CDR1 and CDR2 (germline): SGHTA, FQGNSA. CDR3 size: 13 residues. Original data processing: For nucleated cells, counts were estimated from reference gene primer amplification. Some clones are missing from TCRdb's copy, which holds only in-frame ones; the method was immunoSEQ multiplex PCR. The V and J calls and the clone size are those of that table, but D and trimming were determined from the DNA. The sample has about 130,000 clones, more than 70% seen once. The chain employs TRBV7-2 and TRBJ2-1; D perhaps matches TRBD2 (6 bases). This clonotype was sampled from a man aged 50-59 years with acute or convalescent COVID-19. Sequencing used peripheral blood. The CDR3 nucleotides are TGTGCCAGCAGCCATGAATCGGGGGATGAGCAGTTCTTC. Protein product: CASSHESGDEQFF.